This T cell receptor (beta chain) appears in the sequencing data of a study of shared clonotypes between healthy human individuals. For the study at large: Sampling drew on donors who were a couple of women and a few men aged 18 to 49.

Study results and caveats: Sample collection involved blood only; tissue repertoires are likely different. Roughly 5% of naive CD4 clonotypes were shared across several donors.

V was pared by 0 bases and J by 0 bases, with 9 bases of the junction left unmatched. This CDR3 contains 19 residues. Per the germline V gene, CDR1 is MNHEY and CDR2 is SMNVEV (reference sequence). As regards this clone: Antigen: not known.

In replicate PCRs of sorted subsets, about 190 ng DNA, tens of thousands of T cell genomes, was used. TCRdb's copy holds only in-frame clones and misses some; the assay was immunoSEQ multiplex PCR. The repertoire has roughly 650,000 clones, approximately 97% of them found once; the top ten carry about 0.06%. The chain links TRBV27 to TRBJ2-1, with 9 bases fitting TRBD2. The clonotype was recovered from a woman under 40 in good health. The sequenced sample consisted of naive CD4+ T cells sorted from blood. As for subset: CD45RA+ positively selected. The CDR3 nucleotides read TGTGCCAGCAGTTTATCGCTAGCGGGGAAAGGAAGCTCCTACAATGAGCAGTTCTTC. Amino acid sequence: CASSLSLAGKGSSYNEQFF.